This T cell receptor beta chain came from a study of cytomegalovirus exposure and HLA in healthy donors (dated by TCRdb to about 2017). For the wider study: An earlier analysis of about 530 of the donors reported roughly 300 Gb of sequence data and 95 million to 140 million unique TCR beta sequences obtained from 180 million or so T cells. To predict cytomegalovirus infection status, the study combined high-throughput TCR immunosequencing, statistical association of individual TCRs with disease status, and machine learning. Typing coverage differed by locus: A, B, C, DRB1 and DQB1 were typed in about 629-640 donors, DQA1 in 522, DPA1 in around 600, and DPB1 in around 490. Among 350 to 400 genotyped donors of the cohort, an average of around 240,000 unique TCR beta nucleotide sequences were sequenced per donor, around 18% of them non-productive. An early release covering roughly 600 HLA-typed donors comprised about 290 gigabases of sequencing data and some 79 million unique TCR sequences. In a later analysis, previously published TCR beta repertoires from some 640 donors were re-analyzed and high-resolution HLA genotyping was added so that TCR occurrence patterns could be studied. Along with the approximately 670-subject first cohort, a separate validation cohort of over a hundred different subjects was used. Roughly five DR-DQ haplotypes were handled as single units for association and clustering because linkage in the cohort was strong. Genome-wide SNP genotypes for about three fifths of the 666 donors were used in a later genetic analysis, which treated that subset as a discovery cohort. Every repertoire in the discovery cohort had been generated on one and the same sequencing platform. Rather than using new phenotypic data, the later analysis identified candidate immune exposures from TCR beta sequences and from how often those sequences occurred across donors. The study profiled the T cell repertoires of about 640 subjects by immunosequencing and related them to cytomegalovirus serostatus. Donor age, sex, ethnicity and CMV serostatus were collected together with the repertoire data. Among the roughly 400 genotyped donors, around 81% belonged to the genetic ancestry cluster associated with self-reported Caucasian donors. Class I and class II HLA loci were covered by the typing at four-digit resolution. To decide whether each TCR beta V gene segment behaved as functional or pseudogenic, an earlier analysis of approximately 600 of the donors relied on high-throughput TCR beta sequencing. The study was designed to test whether signatures of past pathogen exposure could be identified by cataloging public T cell receptors. General findings and caveats noted by the study authors: According to a later genetic analysis, donors in an Asian-associated ancestry cluster had fewer N-insertions in productive TCRs than the approximately 610-donor mean. Because HLA typing was missing for some donors at each locus, association tests included only the typed subset. A total of 164 TCR beta chains were listed by the study as associated with cytomegalovirus. The 87-base-pair reads could not distinguish some IMGT-functional V segments, including TRBV6-2 and TRBV6-3, so those segments were excluded. Most TCR sequences were observed very rarely across donors, whereas some public TCRs were present in many individuals. According to a later analysis, TCR association rates differed among HLA loci, with DRB1 alleles showing the most associated TCRs and HLA-C alleles showing the fewest. The authors suggested that the approach could potentially be generalized to other disease states and immunological phenotypes. According to a later analysis, most CMV-associated TCR beta chains appeared to be HLA-restricted, and the HLA associations seemed to be driven largely by CMV exposure. The presence/absence analyses assumed that sequencing depth was roughly uniform across donors, and that assumption may not be true. Cytomegalovirus status was reported to be diagnosed by the classifier with high specificity and sensitivity in both the original and validation cohorts. In vitro tests confirmed that a few of the cytomegalovirus-associated TCR beta chains recognize cytomegalovirus antigens. Several of the top co-occurrence clusters appeared to be linked to parvovirus B19, influenza, CMV and Epstein-Barr virus, according to a later analysis. When HLA alleles, especially DR and DQ, strongly co-occurred, TCR associations were difficult to assign to individual alleles. In a later analysis, HLA-associated TCR beta chains showed more clonal expansion and lower generation probabilities than non-associated chains that were equally common. In an earlier analysis of 587 of the donors, most TCR beta V segments were observed in productive rearrangements about 87% or about 30% of the time, broadly matching IMGT annotations. In this cohort, only TCR beta chains were sequenced, and detectable features were limited by the absence of alpha or paired-chain data. CMV serostatus was the only immune exposure information available for the cohort. A further reported finding was that TCR beta sequences accurately predicted the HLA-A and HLA-B alleles for most subjects in the first cohort. A group of highly shared sequence variants was considered likely to be a technical artifact of the sequencing pipeline. The earlier analysis of about 600 of the donors excluded fewer than 20 rarely observed V segments, including chromosome 9 orphons, because counts were too low. Correlated functional status among segregating V segments might reflect linkage disequilibrium, but an unknown experimental factor could not be ruled out. A later analysis associated approximately 17,000 TCR beta sequences with specific HLA alleles at a false discovery rate of 0.05. A later genetic analysis associated a missense DCLRE1C variant with V-gene and J-gene trimming of TCR beta chains, and an independent cohort replicated the association.

For this clone: Its specific antigen is unknown. It has no much larger one-base neighbor in the sample; base qualities were not kept.

The cohort was made up of under 800 healthy bone marrow donors. Cohort members were all nominally healthy when sampled, although unrecorded immune exposures were likely present. The donor was CMV seropositive and was included in the group of 300 or so seropositive cohort members. Each donor provided a peripheral blood sample, and peripheral blood mononuclear cells were used for TCR beta sequencing. The Qiagen DNeasy Blood Extraction Kit was used to extract genomic DNA from the blood cell samples. Preparation of the library involved the immunoSEQ multiplex PCR assay. A mixture of 60 forward primers for TCR Vbeta segments and 13 reverse primers for TCR Jbeta segments was used in the multiplex PCR. The CDR3 region of rearranged TCR beta genes was amplified from genomic DNA by a multiplex PCR assay. The Illumina HiSeq System was used to sequence the amplified TCR beta libraries as 87-base-pair reads. Per the original workflow: A later analysis counted some 80 million unique TCR beta chains across the 650 to 700 repertoires, and 10 million to 12 million of these chains were shared by at least two donors. Raw reads were error-corrected and collapsed into unique sequences by a nearest-neighbor algorithm in which closely related sequences were merged to remove PCR and sequencing errors. V, D and J gene segments were assigned by aligning CDR3 sequences to IMGT reference sequences. Each retained sequence needed at least a six-nucleotide match to both a V gene segment and a J gene segment. A rearrangement was called productive if the CDR3 had no stop codons and remained in frame with V and J, and every other rearrangement was called non-productive. CDR3 was defined according to IMGT convention as the region running from the second conserved V-encoded cysteine to the conserved J-encoded phenylalanine. Sequences without an unambiguous match to a single V gene segment were excluded from the earlier analysis of approximately 600 of the donors. An earlier analysis of a few hundred of the donors called V segments functional above 56.7% productive rearrangements and segregating when the between-donor standard deviation exceeded 5%. A statistical classification framework was developed to diagnose cytomegalovirus status using the catalog of TCR beta chain sequences. A later analysis assigned V and J genes by comparing TCR nucleotide sequences with IMGT/GENE-DB human TR gene sequences. Using the TCRdist pipeline, a later analysis assigned CDR3 sequences along with most-parsimonious VDJ recombination scenarios. In a later analysis, every TCR beta chain was defined by the combination of its CDR3 amino acid sequence and its V-gene family, and reads without a unique V-gene family were dropped. To address suspected cross-contamination and a sequencing artifact, a later analysis removed over 500 highly shared, low-generation-probability nucleotide sequences. In a later analysis, a clonal expansion index for each public chain was calculated from normalized within-repertoire ranks of inferred template counts. A later analysis computed generation probabilities with a VDJ recombination model fitted to out-of-frame rearrangements, and checked the results against IGoR. Hypergeometric tests were used in a later analysis to score TCR-TCR, TCR-HLA and TCR-CMV co-occurrence, with a repertoire-size bias correction applied to the TCR pairs. False discovery rates were estimated in a later analysis by permuting HLA or CMV assignments 20 times. In a later analysis, co-occurring TCRs were grouped using DBSCAN, with TCRdist sequence similarity added in when clustering inside HLA-allele-positive subsets. For co-occurrence clustering, repertoires with fewer than 30,000 or more than 120,000 public chains were excluded, along with 5 or 6 repertoires with anomalous nucleotide sharing. TCRdb retrieved this table from immuneACCESS and kept in-frame rearrangements only. Not all clones are present; in checked studies, unresolved V genes account for under half, and no reason is known for the remainder. That table furnishes V, J and clone size, whereas the DNA furnished D and trimming. Across this sample there are 150,000 to 200,000 clones, with roughly 80% seen only once. The ten most abundant clones make up 3.4% of the sample.

For CDR1 and CDR2, the germline V gene (reference sequence) lists SEHNR and FQNEAQ. The CDR3 sequence holds 15 residues, the cysteine and phenylalanine included. Just the 45-base CDR3 DNA is kept, in frame starting at base 1. Between the V and J ends, shortened by 5 bases and 2 bases respectively, the junction contains 14 bases. Recombination connected TRBV7-9 to TRBJ2-3; possibly the D gene is TRBD2, per 7 matching bases. Material for sequencing was PBMCs. This sequence originates from a man aged 40-50 years in good health and CMV-seropositive. The DNA sequence is given as TGTGCCAGCAGCAAGGGGGGGGTTAACACAGATACGCAGTATTTT. Its product reads: CASSKGGVNTDTQYF.